This TCR beta chain was found in a study of blood T cell repertoires in COVID-19. Study-wide context: Samples representing acute and convalescent COVID-19 were sourced from the United States, Italy and Spain.

In this sample, this clone turned up once. TCRdb keeps only in-frame clones here, not all; method: immunoSEQ multiplex PCR. This sample has 400,000 to 450,000 clones; roughly 88% occur once, and the top ten carry 10% to 15%. V trimming: 4 bases; J trimming: 0 bases; junction bases outside the gene matches: 4. This CDR3 spans 17 amino acids. CDR1 is SGHDN and CDR2 is FVKESK in the germline V gene. The chain combines TRBV14 with TRBJ2-2; 11 nucleotides line up with TRBD2. The receptor was derived from a woman in her 50s with COVID-19, enrolled during active disease. The specimen sequenced was peripheral blood. The CDR3 protein is CASSPGTSGANTGELFF. CDR3 bases: TGTGCCAGCAGCCCCGGGACTAGCGGTGCGAACACCGGGGAGCTGTTTTTT.